This T cell receptor beta chain was documented in a study of blood T cell repertoires in COVID-19. Turning to the study itself: Material from acute and convalescent COVID-19 was sourced from the United States, Italy and Spain. PBMCs, B-cell-depleted T cells, or T cells provided the cDNA or gDNA that made up the material.

J lost 4 bases, V lost 6 bases, and 4 bases had no gene match. Germline loops: CDR1 SNHLY, CDR2 FYNNEI. The CDR3 covers 16 residues. Original analysis: Estimation of nucleated cell counts relied on the amplification of reference gene primers. Assay used: immunoSEQ multiplex PCR; TCRdb lists only in-frame clones, some missing. The V and J calls and the clone size are those of that table, but D and trimming were determined from the DNA. The sample lists 150,000 to 200,000 clones; 70% to 85% were seen once. The chain links TRBV2 to TRBJ2-3; TRBD2 aligns across 16 bases. Material for sequencing was peripheral blood. The sequence was obtained from a woman aged 25 to 45 with acute or convalescent COVID-19. The CDR3 nucleotides are TGTGCCAGCAGAAAGGGACTAGCGGGAGGGCCAGATACGCAGTATTTT. It encodes CASRKGLAGGPDTQYF. Full variable domain (remainder filled in from reference TRBV2 and TRBJ2-3): EPEVTQTPSHQVTQMGQEVILRCVPISNHLYFYWYRQILGQKVEFLVSFYNNEISEKSEIFDDQFSVERPDGSNFTLKIRSTKLEDSAMYFCASRKGLAGGPDTQYFGPGTRLTVL.